This T cell receptor beta chain was identified during a study of blood T cell repertoires in COVID-19. Overall study context: PBMCs, B-cell-depleted T cells, or T cells provided the cDNA or gDNA that made up the material.

Sequencing was performed with immunoSEQ multiplex PCR; in TCRdb, only in-frame clones are kept and a portion is missing. The sample records 250,000 to 350,000 clones, around 86% being singletons. Germline trimming cut 5 bases from V and 6 bases from J; bases unmatched to any gene: 19. In germline, CDR1 is SGHAT, CDR2 FQNNGV. There are 17 residues in the CDR3. The V call is TRBV11-2, the J call TRBJ2-7; 7 positions match TRBD1. Sequencing was performed on peripheral blood. The sequence was obtained from a woman in her twenties or thirties who had recovered from COVID-19. The CDR3 DNA sequence: TGTGCCAGCAGCAAGCCTTCCGTAGGGGGCATGGCTGGCGAGCAGTACTTC. Translated: CASSKPSVGGMAGEQYF.